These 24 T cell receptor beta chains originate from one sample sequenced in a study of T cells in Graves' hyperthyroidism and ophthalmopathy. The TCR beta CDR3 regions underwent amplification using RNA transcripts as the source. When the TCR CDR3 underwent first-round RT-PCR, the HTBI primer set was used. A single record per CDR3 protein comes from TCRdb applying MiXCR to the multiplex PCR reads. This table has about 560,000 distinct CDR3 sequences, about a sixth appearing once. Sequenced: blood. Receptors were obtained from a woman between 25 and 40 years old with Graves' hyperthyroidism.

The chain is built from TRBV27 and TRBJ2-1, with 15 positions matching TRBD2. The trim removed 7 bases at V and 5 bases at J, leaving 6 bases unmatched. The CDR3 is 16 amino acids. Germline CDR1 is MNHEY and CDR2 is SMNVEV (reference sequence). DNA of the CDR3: TGTGCCAGCATTGGACTAGCGGGAGGGCCGAACAATGAGCAGTTCTTC. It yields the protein CASIGLAGGPNNEQFF.

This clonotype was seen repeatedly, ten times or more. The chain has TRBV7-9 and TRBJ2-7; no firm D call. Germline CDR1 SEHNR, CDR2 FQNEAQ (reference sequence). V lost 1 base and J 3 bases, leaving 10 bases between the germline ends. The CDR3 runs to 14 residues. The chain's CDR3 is CASSLVGQIYEQYF. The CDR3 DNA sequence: TGTGCCAGCAGCTTAGTTGGTCAGATCTACGAGCAGTACTTC. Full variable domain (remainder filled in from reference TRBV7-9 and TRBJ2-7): DTGVSQNPRHKITKRGQNVTFRCDPISEHNRLYWYRQTLGQGPEFLTYFQNEAQLEKSRLLSDRFSAERPKGSFSTLEIQRTEQGDSAMYLCASSLVGQIYEQYFGPGTRLTVT.

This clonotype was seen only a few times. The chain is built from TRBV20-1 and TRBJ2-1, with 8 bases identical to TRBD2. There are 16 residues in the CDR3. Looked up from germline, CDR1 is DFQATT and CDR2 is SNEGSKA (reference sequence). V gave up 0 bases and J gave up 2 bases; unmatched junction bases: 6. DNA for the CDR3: TGCAGTGCTAGAGAGCCCGGGACTAGAACCTACAATGAGCAGTTCTTC. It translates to CSAREPGTRTYNEQFF.

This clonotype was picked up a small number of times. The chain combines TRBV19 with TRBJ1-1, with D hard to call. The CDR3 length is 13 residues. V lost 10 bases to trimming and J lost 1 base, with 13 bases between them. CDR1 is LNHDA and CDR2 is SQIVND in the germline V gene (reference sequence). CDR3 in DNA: TGTGCCACCACTAATGAAGCGAACACTGAAGCTTTCTTT. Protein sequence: CATTNEANTEAFF.

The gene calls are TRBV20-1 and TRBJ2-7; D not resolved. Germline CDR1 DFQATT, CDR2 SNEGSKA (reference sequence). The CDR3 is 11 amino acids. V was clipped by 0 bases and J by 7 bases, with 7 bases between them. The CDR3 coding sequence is TGCAGTGCTAGAGAGAGTGGGGAGCAGTACTTC. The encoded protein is CSARESGEQYF.

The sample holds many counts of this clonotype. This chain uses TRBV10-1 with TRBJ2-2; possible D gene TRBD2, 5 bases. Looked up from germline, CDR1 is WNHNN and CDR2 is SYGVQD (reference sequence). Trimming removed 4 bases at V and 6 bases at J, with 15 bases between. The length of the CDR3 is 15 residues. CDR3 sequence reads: CASSGRGPRAGELFF. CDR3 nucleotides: TGCGCCAGCAGTGGGAGAGGGCCGCGGGCCGGGGAGCTGTTTTTT.

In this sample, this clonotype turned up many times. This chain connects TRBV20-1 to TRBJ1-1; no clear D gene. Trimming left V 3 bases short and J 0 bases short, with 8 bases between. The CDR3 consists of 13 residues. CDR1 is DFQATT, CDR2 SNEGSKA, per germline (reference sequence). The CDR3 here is CSAREGMNTEAFF. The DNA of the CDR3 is TGCAGTGCTAGGGAGGGAATGAACACTGAAGCTTTCTTT.

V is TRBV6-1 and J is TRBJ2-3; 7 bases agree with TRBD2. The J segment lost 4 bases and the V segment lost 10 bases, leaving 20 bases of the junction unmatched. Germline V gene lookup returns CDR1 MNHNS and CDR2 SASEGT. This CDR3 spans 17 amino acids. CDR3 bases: TGTGCCACAAAGCGACTCTTGGGCGGGAGCCATGCAGATACGCAGTATTTT. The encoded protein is CATKRLLGGSHADTQYF.

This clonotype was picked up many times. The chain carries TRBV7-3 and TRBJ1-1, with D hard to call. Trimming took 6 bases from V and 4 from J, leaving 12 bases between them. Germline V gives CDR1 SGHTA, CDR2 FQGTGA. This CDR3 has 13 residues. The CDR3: CASSSSSTTEAFF. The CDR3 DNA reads TGTGCCAGCAGTTCAAGCTCGACCACTGAAGCTTTCTTT.

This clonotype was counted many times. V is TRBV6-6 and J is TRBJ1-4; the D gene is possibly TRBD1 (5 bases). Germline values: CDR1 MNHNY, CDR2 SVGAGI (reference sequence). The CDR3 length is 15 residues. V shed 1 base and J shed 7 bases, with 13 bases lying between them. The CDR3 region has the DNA TGTGCCAGCAGTTACTTGGGGCAGGGTGGTGAAAAACTGTTTTTT. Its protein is CASSYLGQGGEKLFF.

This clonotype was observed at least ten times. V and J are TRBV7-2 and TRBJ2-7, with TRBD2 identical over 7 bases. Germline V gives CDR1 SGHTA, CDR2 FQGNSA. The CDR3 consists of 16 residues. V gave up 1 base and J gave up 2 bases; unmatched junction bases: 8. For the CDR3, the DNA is TGTGCCAGCAGCTTAGACGGCGGGGGTACTACCTACGAGCAGTACTTC. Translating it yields CASSLDGGGTTYEQYF.

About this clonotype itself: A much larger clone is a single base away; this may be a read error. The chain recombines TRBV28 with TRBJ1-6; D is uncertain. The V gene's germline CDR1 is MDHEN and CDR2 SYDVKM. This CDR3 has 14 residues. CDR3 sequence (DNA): TGTGCCGGCAGTTTACAGCCTGAGAATTCACCCCTCCACTTT. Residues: CAGSLQPENSPLHF.

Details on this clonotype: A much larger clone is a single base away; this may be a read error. The CDR3 is CASSSGGVQGPQHF. The CDR3, as DNA: TGCGCCAGCAGCTCGGGGGGGGTCCAAGGACCCCAGCATTTT. This chain uses TRBV5-1 with TRBJ1-5; TRBD1 is a possible D gene (5 bases). Between the trimmed V and J ends, which lost 3 bases and 10 bases, there was a span of 17 bases. The CDR3 loop spans 14 amino acids. Germline assignment: CDR1 SGHRS and CDR2 YFSETQ.

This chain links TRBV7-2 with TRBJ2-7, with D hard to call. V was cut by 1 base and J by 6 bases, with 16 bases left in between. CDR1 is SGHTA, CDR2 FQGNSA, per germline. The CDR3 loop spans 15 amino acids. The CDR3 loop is CASSLVAGVQAEQYF. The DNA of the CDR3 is TGTGCCAGCAGCTTAGTGGCAGGAGTTCAGGCCGAGCAGTACTTC.

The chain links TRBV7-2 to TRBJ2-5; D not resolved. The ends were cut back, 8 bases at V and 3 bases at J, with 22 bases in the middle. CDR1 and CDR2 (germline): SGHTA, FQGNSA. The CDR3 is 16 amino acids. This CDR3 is CASVLSRGFQKETQYF. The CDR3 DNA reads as TGTGCCAGCGTCCTGAGTCGAGGTTTCCAAAAAGAGACCCAGTACTTC.

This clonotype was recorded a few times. The CDR3 sequence: CASSNVGRTDTQYF. The CDR3 DNA reads TGTGCCAGCAGCAATGTGGGGCGCACAGATACGCAGTATTTT. The chain combines TRBV5-4 with TRBJ2-3, with a weak D call TRBD1 (5 bases). Deletions cut 4 bases from V and 1 base from J, with 10 bases between. Germline loops: CDR1 SGHNT, CDR2 YYREEE (reference sequence). The CDR3 contains 14 residues. The whole variable domain, filled in from reference TRBV5-4 and TRBJ2-3, reads ETGVTQSPTHLIKTRGQQVTLRCSSQSGHNTVSWYQQALGQGPQFIFQYYREEENGRGNFPPRFSGLQFPNYSSELNVNALELDDSALYLCASSNVGRTDTQYFGPGTRLTVL.

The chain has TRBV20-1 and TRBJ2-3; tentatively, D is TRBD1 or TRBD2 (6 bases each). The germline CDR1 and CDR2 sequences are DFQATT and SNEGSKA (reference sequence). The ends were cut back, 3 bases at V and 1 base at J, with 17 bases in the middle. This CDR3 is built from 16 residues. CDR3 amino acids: CSARQLGGRGTDTQYF. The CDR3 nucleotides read TGCAGTGCTAGGCAGTTGGGGGGCCGAGGCACAGATACGCAGTATTTT.

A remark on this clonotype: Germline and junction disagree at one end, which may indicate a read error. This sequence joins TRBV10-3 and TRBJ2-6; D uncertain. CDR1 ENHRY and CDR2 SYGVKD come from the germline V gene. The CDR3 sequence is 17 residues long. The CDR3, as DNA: TGTGCCAGCAGTTTCACTAAGGGATTTGGTGGGGCCAACGTCCTGACTTTC. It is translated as CASSFTKGFGGANVLTF.

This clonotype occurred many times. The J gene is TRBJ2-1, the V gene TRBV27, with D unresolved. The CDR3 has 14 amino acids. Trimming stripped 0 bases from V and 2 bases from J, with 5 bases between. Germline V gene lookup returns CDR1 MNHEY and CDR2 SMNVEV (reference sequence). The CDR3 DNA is TGTGCCAGCAGTTTATCCCGCCCCTACAATGAGCAGTTCTTC. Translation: CASSLSRPYNEQFF.

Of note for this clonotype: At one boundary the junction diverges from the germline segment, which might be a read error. CDR3 nucleotide sequence: TGTGGCAGCAGCCAATCTTTTAGCGGGAGTTTAAGCACAGATACGCAGTATTTT. Translated, it gives CGSSQSFSGSLSTDTQYF. The chain employs TRBV3-1 and TRBJ2-3; 9 bases line up with TRBD2. The CDR3 runs to 18 residues. The germline V gene has CDR1 LGHDT and CDR2 YNNKEL (reference sequence).

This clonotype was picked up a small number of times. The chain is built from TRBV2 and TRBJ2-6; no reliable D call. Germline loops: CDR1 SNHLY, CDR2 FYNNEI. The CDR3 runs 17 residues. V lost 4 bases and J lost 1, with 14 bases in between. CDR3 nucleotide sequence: TGTGCCAGCAGTGGCATTAATAGCAAGTCTGGGGCCAACGTCCTGACTTTC. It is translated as CASSGINSKSGANVLTF. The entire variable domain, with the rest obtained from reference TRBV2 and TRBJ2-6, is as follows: EPEVTQTPSHQVTQMGQEVILRCVPISNHLYFYWYRQILGQKVEFLVSFYNNEISEKSEIFDDQFSVERPDGSNFTLKIRSTKLEDSAMYFCASSGINSKSGANVLTFGAGSRLTVL.

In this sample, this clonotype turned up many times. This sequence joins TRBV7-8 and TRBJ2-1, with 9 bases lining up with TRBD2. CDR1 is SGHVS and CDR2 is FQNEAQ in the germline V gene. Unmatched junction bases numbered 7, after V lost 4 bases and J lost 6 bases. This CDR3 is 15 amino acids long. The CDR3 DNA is TGTGCCAGCAGCTCCATAGCGGGAGAGGCCAATGAGCAGTTCTTC. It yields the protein CASSSIAGEANEQFF.

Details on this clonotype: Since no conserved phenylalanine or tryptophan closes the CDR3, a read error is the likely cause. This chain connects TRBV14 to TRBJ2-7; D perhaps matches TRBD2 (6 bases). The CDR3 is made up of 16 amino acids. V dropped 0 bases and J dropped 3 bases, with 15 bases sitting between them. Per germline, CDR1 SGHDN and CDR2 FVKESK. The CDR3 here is CASSQDRGQGLYEQYS. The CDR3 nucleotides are TGTGCCAGCAGCCAAGATCGAGGGCAGGGACTCTACGAGCAGTACTCC.

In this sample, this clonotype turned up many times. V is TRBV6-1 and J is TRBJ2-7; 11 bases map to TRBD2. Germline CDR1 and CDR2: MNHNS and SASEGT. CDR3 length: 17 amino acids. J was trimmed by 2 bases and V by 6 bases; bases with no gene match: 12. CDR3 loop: CASRTPGTSGDAYEQYF. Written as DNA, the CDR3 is TGTGCCAGCAGGACCCCCGGGACTAGCGGCGATGCCTACGAGCAGTACTTC.